This T cell receptor beta chain derives from a study of a mutant IDH1 vaccine in newly diagnosed glioma. About the study: At weeks 1, 3, 5, 7, 11, 15, 19 and 23, patients received a vaccination, eight in all. Onset of vaccination occurred 4-6 weeks following radiotherapy alone, or with temozolomide cycles.

This table comes from immunoSEQ multiplex PCR, and its TCRdb copy is limited to in-frame clones, with some not included. The sample shows around 30,000 clones, 80% of them seen only once. Specified time point: week 23, last vaccination. Each dose of the vaccine consisted of 300 ug of mutant IDH1 20-mer peptide, with topical imiquimod. The donors' diagnosis was new WHO grade 3 or 4 astrocytoma that was IDH1-mutant and ATRX-lost. Study conclusions and caveats: Of the patients, about 95% had vaccine-induced immune responses.

About this clone itself: Its target is unknown.

The V gene end was trimmed by 3 bases and the J gene end by 7 bases; junction bases not matched to a gene: 7. CDR3 length: 14 amino acids. From germline, CDR1 is SEHNR and CDR2 FQNEAQ (reference sequence). Here the sequenced sample was PBMCs, taken from a glioma patient whose treatment included an IDH1 peptide vaccine. The chain has TRBV7-9 and TRBJ2-7, with 9 bases identical to TRBD1. The TCR was taken from a woman in her late teens or twenties with glioma. The chain's CDR3 is CASSFGTGYREQYF. CDR3 in DNA: TGTGCCAGCAGCTTTGGGACAGGGTATAGGGAGCAGTACTTC.